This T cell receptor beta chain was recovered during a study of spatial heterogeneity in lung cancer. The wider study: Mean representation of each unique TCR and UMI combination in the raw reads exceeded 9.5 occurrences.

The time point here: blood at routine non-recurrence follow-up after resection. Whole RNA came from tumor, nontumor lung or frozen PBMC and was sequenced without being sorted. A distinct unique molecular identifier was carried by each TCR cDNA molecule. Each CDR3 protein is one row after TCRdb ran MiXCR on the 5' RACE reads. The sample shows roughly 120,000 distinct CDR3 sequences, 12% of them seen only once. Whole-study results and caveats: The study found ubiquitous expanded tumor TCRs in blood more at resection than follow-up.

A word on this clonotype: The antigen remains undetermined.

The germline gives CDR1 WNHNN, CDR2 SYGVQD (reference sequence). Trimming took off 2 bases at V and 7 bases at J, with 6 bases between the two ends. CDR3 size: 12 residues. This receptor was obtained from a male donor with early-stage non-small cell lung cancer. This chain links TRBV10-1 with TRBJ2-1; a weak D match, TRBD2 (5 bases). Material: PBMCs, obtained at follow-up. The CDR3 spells CASSETRNEQFF. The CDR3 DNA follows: TGCGCCAGCAGTGAGACTAGAAATGAGCAGTTCTTC.